The 13 T cell receptor beta chains presented below share a single source sample, sequenced in a study of cytomegalovirus exposure and HLA in healthy donors listed by TCRdb under 2017. The library came from the immunoSEQ multiplex PCR assay. The multiplex PCR relied on a mix of 60 forward primers for TCR Vbeta segments and 13 reverse primers for TCR Jbeta segments. Not all clones reach the TCRdb copy of this immuneACCESS table, which keeps in-frame sequences only. Checked studies attribute under half of the gap to unresolved V genes and leave the rest unexplained. In this sample the table shows 150,000 or so clones, under 90% of which occur a single time. The ten largest clones add up to roughly 1.5% of the sample. Sequencing was carried out using PBMCs. Receptors originate from a male donor in good health and CMV-seronegative.

This chain uses TRBV19 with TRBJ2-5; 12 bases match TRBD2. Germline-derived CDR1 and CDR2 are LNHDA and SQIVND (reference sequence). CDR3 size: 15 residues. The V gene end was trimmed by 5 bases and the J gene end by 5 bases; junction bases not matched to a gene: 6. For the CDR3, the DNA is TGTGCCAGTAGTGTATCTAGCGGGGGGGCCGAGACCCAGTACTTC. It specifies CASSVSSGGAETQYF.

The chain is built from TRBV27 and TRBJ1-2; D may be TRBD1 (5 bases). Germline CDR1 reads MNHEY; CDR2 reads SMNVEV (reference sequence). The V gene lost 2 bases and the J gene lost 4 bases, with 8 bases spanning the gap. CDR3 size: 13 residues. CDR3 region: CASSLPGGYGYTF. The CDR3 DNA sequence: TGTGCCAGCAGTTTACCGGGGGGCTATGGCTACACCTTC.

The chain combines TRBV27 with TRBJ2-7; TRBD2 agrees at 13 bases. The J segment lost 4 bases and the V segment lost 6 bases, leaving 9 bases of the junction unmatched. The CDR3 sequence is 16 residues long. The germline V gene has CDR1 MNHEY and CDR2 SMNVEV (reference sequence). CDR3 nucleotide sequence: TGTGCCAGCAGCCCAATCGGACTAGCGGGGGAATACGAGCAGTACTTC. This sequence encodes CASSPIGLAGEYEQYF.

The J gene is TRBJ1-2, the V gene TRBV7-6, with TRBD1 matching over 9 bases. In germline, CDR1 is SGHVS, CDR2 FNYEAQ. With 5 bases clipped from V and 0 bases from J, the junction kept 7 bases outside the gene matches. The CDR3 totals 16 residues. The CDR3 DNA is TGTGCCAGCAGCCCCTCGCGGGACAGGGCTAACTATGGCTACACCTTC. Its translation is CASSPSRDRANYGYTF.

The chain has TRBV18 and TRBJ2-1; 7 nucleotides match TRBD2. CDR1 KGHSH and CDR2 LQKENI come from the germline V gene. J lost 3 bases, V lost 3 bases, and 5 bases had no gene match. The length of the CDR3 is 15 residues. As DNA, the CDR3 is TGTGCCAGCTCACCGAGCCTAGCGGTCTACAATGAGCAGTTCTTC. This gives the protein CASSPSLAVYNEQFF. Together with reference TRBV18 and TRBJ2-1, the CDR3 gives the full variable domain: NAGVMQNPRHLVRRRGQEARLRCSPMKGHSHVYWYRQLPEEGLKFMVYLQKENIIDESGMPKERFSAEFPKEGPSILRIQQVVRGDSAAYFCASSPSLAVYNEQFFGPGTRLTVL.

The chain recombines TRBV4-3 with TRBJ2-7; 14 bases are a match to TRBD2. From germline, CDR1 is LGHNA and CDR2 YSLEER. V was clipped by 1 base and J by 1 base; unmatched bases: 15. The CDR3 spans 21 residues. CDR3 nucleotide sequence: TGCGCCAGCAGCCAAGGGGAGGCTGGCCTGGGACTAGCGGGAGTATCCTACGAGCAGTACTTC. It translates to CASSQGEAGLGLAGVSYEQYF.

This clone has more than one count but fewer than ten. CDR3 coding DNA: TGTGCCAGCAGCGTAGGGCAGGGTTTGAAGGAAAAACTGTTTTTT. Translation: CASSVGQGLKEKLFF. This chain links TRBV9 with TRBJ1-4; TRBD1 is a possible D gene (5 bases). V shed 0 bases and J shed 8 bases, with 14 bases lying between them. Germline V gene data show CDR1 as SGDLS and CDR2 as YYNGEE. The CDR3 is made up of 15 amino acids.

The rearrangement joins TRBV10-3 to TRBJ2-2; maybe TRBD1 (6 bases). The ends were cut back, 6 bases at V and 0 bases at J, with 20 bases in the middle. The CDR3 sequence is 18 residues long. CDR1 and CDR2 from the germline V gene are ENHRY and SYGVKD. CDR3 loop: CAISPGHSLDANTGELFF. CDR3 DNA: TGTGCCATCAGCCCGGGACACAGCCTCGATGCGAACACCGGGGAGCTGTTTTTT.

This clone was picked up a small number of times. The chain employs TRBV21-1 and TRBJ1-4; TRBD1, the table's D call, lacks a check against the DNA. TRBV21-1 is assigned pseudogene status. The CDR3 consists of 15 residues. The CDR3 reads CASRCEDRGREKLFF. The CDR3 nucleotides are TGTGCCAGCCGGTGTGAGGACAGGGGGAGAGAAAAACTGTTTTTT.

The chain carries TRBV30 and TRBJ2-4, with 7 nucleotides matching TRBD1. Per the germline V gene, CDR1 is GTSNPN and CDR2 is SVGIG (reference sequence). The V gene end was trimmed by 1 base and the J gene end by 0 bases; junction bases not matched to a gene: 6. This CDR3 contains 16 residues. The CDR3 DNA reads TGTGCCTGGAGTGCTTTGACAGGGCTAGCCAAAAACATTCAGTACTTC. Translated, it gives CAWSALTGLAKNIQYF.

This chain links TRBV29-1 with TRBJ2-5; D gene ambiguous. Germline CDR1 is SQVTM and CDR2 is ANQGSEA. CDR3 length: 11 amino acids. Trimming left V 4 bases short and J 5 bases short, with 8 bases between. CDR3 nucleotides: TGCAGCGTTGGAAGCGTGGAGACCCAGTACTTC. As protein: CSVGSVETQYF.

The J gene is TRBJ1-1, the V gene TRBV27, with TRBD1 matching over 11 bases. After removal of 6 bases from V and 2 bases from J, the junction contained 8 bases not matched to a gene. This CDR3 has 16 residues. Germline V gives CDR1 MNHEY, CDR2 SMNVEV (reference sequence). Here the CDR3 DNA reads TGTGCCAGCAGGCCCGCGGGACAGGGGGGTAACACTGAAGCTTTCTTT. Its protein product is CASRPAGQGGNTEAFF.

This clone was recorded only once. This chain links TRBV10-1 with TRBJ2-3; 7 positions agree with TRBD1. The CDR3 totals 17 residues. CDR1 is WNHNN, CDR2 SYGVQD, per germline (reference sequence). J gave up 4 bases and V 2 bases, and 12 bases lay outside the gene matches. As DNA, the CDR3 is TGCGCCAGCAGTGAGCCCTCTACAGGGGTTGACGCAGATACGCAGTATTTT. Translation gives CASSEPSTGVDADTQYF.